This note documents a single T cell receptor beta chain sequence. Its antigen is undetermined. These data originate in a study of cytomegalovirus exposure and HLA in healthy donors. Study-wide points: TCR beta V- and J-gene trimming was later associated with a missense DCLRE1C variant.

The primer mix had 60 Vbeta and 13 Jbeta primers. Produced via immunoSEQ multiplex PCR; TCRdb's table is partial and in-frame only. The data contain roughly 100,000 clones, less than 80% of them singletons. There are 12 residues in the CDR3. CDR1 is MNHNY, CDR2 SVGAGI, per germline (reference sequence). V lost 8 bases, J lost 3 bases, and 3 bases stayed unmatched. The sequenced material came from PBMCs. The receptor was isolated from a man aged 25-40 years in good health and CMV-seronegative. The chain recombines TRBV6-6 with TRBJ2-7; 8 bases align to TRBD1. CDR3 region: CASSGQGYEQYF. In DNA, the CDR3 is TGTGCCAGCTCCGGACAGGGCTACGAGCAGTACTTC.